These T cell receptor beta chains were read from a single sample in a study of T cell responses to AZD1222 COVID-19 vaccine. The data were produced by immunoSEQ multiplex PCR, yet TCRdb's version contains in-frame clones alone and is incomplete. The sample yields about 96,000 clones, approximately 87% seen once. The source material was peripheral blood, sampled on day 0 of AZD1222 vaccination. These TCRs come from an adult in good health. CDR3s include the opening cysteine and the closing phenylalanine or tryptophan. The D gene is left open where the match is weak. Some rows have no size entry. The others give once, few or many, or a class for an expanded clone.

j_call: TRBJ2-5
v_call: TRBV5-4
d_call: .
clone_size: .
cdr3_nt: TGTGCCAGCAGCTTGGCTCAGCAAGAGACCCAGTACTTC
cdr3_aa: CASSLAQQETQYF

j_call: TRBJ1-1
v_call: TRBV4-3
d_call: TRBD1
clone_size: few
cdr3_nt: TGCGCCAGCAGCCAGAGGGACAGCATGAACACTGAAGCTTTCTTT
cdr3_aa: CASSQRDSMNTEAFF

j_call: TRBJ1-1
v_call: TRBV29-1
d_call: .
clone_size: .
cdr3_nt: TGCAGCGTTTCTCGCATTGGACGTAACACTGAAGCTTTCTTT
cdr3_aa: CSVSRIGRNTEAFF

j_call: TRBJ2-1
v_call: TRBV5-8
d_call: TRBD1
clone_size: .
cdr3_nt: TGTGCCAGCAGCTTATGGGACAGGTCAGGGTTCTTC
cdr3_aa: CASSLWDRSGFF

j_call: TRBJ2-7
v_call: TRBV27
d_call: TRBD2
clone_size: .
cdr3_nt: TGTGCCAGCAGTTTAAGACTGACTGGACTAGCGGGAGCCTACGAGCAGTACTTC
cdr3_aa: CASSLRLTGLAGAYEQYF

j_call: TRBJ1-2
v_call: TRBV6-5
d_call: .
clone_size: .
cdr3_nt: TGTGCCAGCAGTTACACGACGGCGGGGCTCTATGGCTACACCTTC
cdr3_aa: CASSYTTAGLYGYTF

j_call: TRBJ1-5
v_call: TRBV13
d_call: .
clone_size: .
cdr3_nt: TGTGCCAGCAGCCCTAGAAAGAATGGAGATAGCAATCAGCCCCAGCATTTT
cdr3_aa: CASSPRKNGDSNQPQHF

j_call: TRBJ2-7
v_call: TRBV18
d_call: TRBD2
clone_size: .
cdr3_nt: TGTGCCAGCTCATCAGGGACTAGCTACGAGCAGTACTTC
cdr3_aa: CASSSGTSYEQYF

j_call: TRBJ2-7
v_call: TRBV6-5
d_call: TRBD2
clone_size: .
cdr3_nt: TGTGCCAGCAGCCGGGACTATAGCTCCTACGAGCAGTACTTC
cdr3_aa: CASSRDYSSYEQYF

j_call: TRBJ2-2
v_call: TRBV11-3
d_call: .
clone_size: once
cdr3_nt: TGTGCCAGCCTCAGGCGGTCCACCGGGGAGCTGTTTTTT
cdr3_aa: CASLRRSTGELFF

j_call: TRBJ2-5
v_call: TRBV6-2/TRBV6-3
d_call: TRBD2
clone_size: .
cdr3_nt: TGTGCCAGCAGCCCCGGGGTCCTAGCGGGAAAAGGAGAGACCCAGTACTTC
cdr3_aa: CASSPGVLAGKGETQYF

j_call: TRBJ2-1
v_call: TRBV18
d_call: TRBD2
clone_size: .
cdr3_nt: TGTGCCAGCTCACCACAAGCGGGAGGGTACAATGAGCAGTTCTTC
cdr3_aa: CASSPQAGGYNEQFF

j_call: TRBJ1-5
v_call: TRBV7-9
d_call: TRBD1
clone_size: .
cdr3_nt: TGTGCCAGCAGCTTGGGGACAGAGGGTCAGCCCCAGCATTTT
cdr3_aa: CASSLGTEGQPQHF

j_call: TRBJ2-5
v_call: TRBV19
d_call: .
clone_size: .
cdr3_nt: TGTGCCAGTAGTATAATGGGGGAGACCCAGTACTTC
cdr3_aa: CASSIMGETQYF

j_call: TRBJ1-1
v_call: TRBV7-3
d_call: TRBD1
clone_size: .
cdr3_nt: TGTGCCAGCAGCTTAACCGCACAGGGGGCCGACACTGAAGCTTTCTTT
cdr3_aa: CASSLTAQGADTEAFF

j_call: TRBJ2-3
v_call: TRBV15
d_call: .
clone_size: .
cdr3_nt: TGTGCCACCAGCTTAGGGGGGCCTGCTGGGGATACGCAGTATTTT
cdr3_aa: CATSLGGPAGDTQYF

j_call: TRBJ1-5
v_call: TRBV7-2
d_call: .
clone_size: once
cdr3_nt: TGTGCCAGCACCTTTCAAAATCAGCCCCAGCATTTT
cdr3_aa: CASTFQNQPQHF

j_call: TRBJ1-5
v_call: TRBV27
d_call: .
clone_size: .
cdr3_nt: TGTGCCAGCAGTGCCGCGGGCTTTAGCAATCAGCCCCAGCATTTT
cdr3_aa: CASSAAGFSNQPQHF

j_call: TRBJ2-3
v_call: TRBV5-1
d_call: .
clone_size: few
cdr3_nt: TGCGCCAGCAGCGGCACCCTAGCGACTAGCACAGATACGCAGTATTTT
cdr3_aa: CASSGTLATSTDTQYF

j_call: TRBJ2-3
v_call: TRBV5-5
d_call: TRBD1
clone_size: .
cdr3_nt: TGTGCCAGCAGCTTGGGGGGACAGCGATTCACAGATACGCAGTATTTT
cdr3_aa: CASSLGGQRFTDTQYF

j_call: TRBJ2-5
v_call: TRBV5-1
d_call: .
clone_size: .
cdr3_nt: TGCGCCAGCAGCCCCGCCGCGACCCAAGAGACCCAGTACTTC
cdr3_aa: CASSPAATQETQYF

j_call: TRBJ1-1
v_call: TRBV14
d_call: .
clone_size: once
cdr3_nt: TGTGCCAGCAGCCAAGAGTTGGGGATAGGGGCGAACACTGAAGCTTTCTTT
cdr3_aa: CASSQELGIGANTEAFF

j_call: TRBJ1-3
v_call: TRBV21-1
d_call: .
clone_size: .
cdr3_nt: TGTGCCAGCAGCAAAGTAGGGGGCAGTGGAAACACCATATATTTT
cdr3_aa: CASSKVGGSGNTIYF

j_call: TRBJ2-7
v_call: TRBV7-2
d_call: TRBD1
clone_size: .
cdr3_nt: TGTGCCAGCAGCTTAGAGGGACAGGGGTTCTACGAGCAGTACTTC
cdr3_aa: CASSLEGQGFYEQYF

j_call: TRBJ1-3
v_call: TRBV9
d_call: .
clone_size: .
cdr3_nt: TGTGCCAGCAGCCCAAGACGGATTGGAAACACCATATATTTT
cdr3_aa: CASSPRRIGNTIYF

j_call: TRBJ1-1
v_call: TRBV27
d_call: .
clone_size: .
cdr3_nt: TGTGCCAGCAGCAAAAGGGAGAACACTGAAGCTTTCTTT
cdr3_aa: CASSKRENTEAFF

j_call: TRBJ2-4
v_call: TRBV5-1
d_call: TRBD2
clone_size: .
cdr3_nt: TGCGCCAGCAGTATTGGGACTAGCGAAAACATTCAGTACTTC
cdr3_aa: CASSIGTSENIQYF

j_call: TRBJ1-2
v_call: TRBV6-4
d_call: TRBD1
clone_size: .
cdr3_nt: TGTGCCAGCAGCGCCGGGACAGGGGGCGGCTATGGCTACACCTTC
cdr3_aa: CASSAGTGGGYGYTF